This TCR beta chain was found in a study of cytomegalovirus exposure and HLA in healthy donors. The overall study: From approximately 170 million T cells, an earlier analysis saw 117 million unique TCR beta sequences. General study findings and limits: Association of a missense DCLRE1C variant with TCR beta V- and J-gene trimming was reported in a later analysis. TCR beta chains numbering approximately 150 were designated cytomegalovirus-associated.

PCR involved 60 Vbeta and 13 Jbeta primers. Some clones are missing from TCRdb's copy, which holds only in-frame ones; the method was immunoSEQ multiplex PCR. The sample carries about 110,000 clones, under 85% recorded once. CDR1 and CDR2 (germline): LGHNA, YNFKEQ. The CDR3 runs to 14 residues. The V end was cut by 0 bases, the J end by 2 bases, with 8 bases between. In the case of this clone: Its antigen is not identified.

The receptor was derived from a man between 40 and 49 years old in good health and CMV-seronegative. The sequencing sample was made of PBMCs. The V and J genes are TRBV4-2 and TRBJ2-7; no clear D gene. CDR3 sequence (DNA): TGTGCCAGCAGCCAAGAGGGCAGACCCTACGAGCAGTACTTC. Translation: CASSQEGRPYEQYF.